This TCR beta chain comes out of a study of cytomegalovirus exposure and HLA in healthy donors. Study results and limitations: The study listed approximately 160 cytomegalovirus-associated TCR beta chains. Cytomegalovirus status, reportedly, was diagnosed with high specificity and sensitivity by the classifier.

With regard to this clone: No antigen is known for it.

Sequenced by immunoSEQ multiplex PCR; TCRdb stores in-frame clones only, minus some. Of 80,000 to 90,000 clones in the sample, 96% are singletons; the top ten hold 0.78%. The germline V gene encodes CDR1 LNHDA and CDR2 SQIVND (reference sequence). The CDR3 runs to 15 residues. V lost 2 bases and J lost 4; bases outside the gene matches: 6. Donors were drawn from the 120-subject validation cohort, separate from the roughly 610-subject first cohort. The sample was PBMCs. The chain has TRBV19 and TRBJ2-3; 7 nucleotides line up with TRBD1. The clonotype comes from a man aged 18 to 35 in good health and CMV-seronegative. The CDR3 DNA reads TGTGCCAGTAGTATACCCCGAACAGGGGCAGATACGCAGTATTTT. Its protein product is CASSIPRTGADTQYF.